The 3 T cell receptor beta chains in this list originate from one sample, sequenced in a study of post-analysis software for immune sequencing data. Regarding the study as a whole: Relative to controls, patients had a handful of TRBV segments at higher frequency, with TRBV5-6, TRBV5-1 and TRBV20-1 among these.

Researchers reported that TCR beta cDNA libraries carried unique molecular identifiers. Each CDR3 protein gets one entry after TCRdb re-called the PCR reads with MiXCR. The sample carries about 770,000 distinct CDR3 sequences, about half recorded once. These receptors are not linked to any known antigen. Sequencing was done on a sample of blood. The receptors were sampled from a girl aged 5 to 17 with multiple sclerosis.

This clonotype was counted between two and nine times. The rearrangement joins TRBV12-3 or TRBV12-4 to TRBJ1-2; TRBD1 matches 11 bases. With 6 bases clipped from V and 2 bases from J, the junction kept 8 bases outside the gene matches. This CDR3 region has 16 residues. DNA for the CDR3: TGTGCCAGCAGCTCGGGACAGGGGGGCCACAACTATGGCTACACCTTC. Translated: CASSSGQGGHNYGYTF.

J is TRBJ2-4 and V is TRBV11-2; D remains ambiguous. The DNA end is more similar to TRBJ2-7, so the J call may be wrong. CDR1 SGHAT and CDR2 FQNNGV come from the germline V gene. The CDR3 has 15 residues. CDR3 in amino acids: CASSIISVKDAEQYF. The CDR3 nucleotides are TGTGCCAGCAGCATTATTAGTGTAAAGGACGCCGAGCAGTACTTC.

The chain couples TRBV19 to TRBJ2-7, with TRBD2 as a possible D gene (7 bases). Germline CDR1 and CDR2: LNHDA and SQIVND (reference sequence). The CDR3 spans 14 residues. Trimming stripped 4 bases from V and 2 bases from J, with 12 bases between. CDR3 region: CASSTKGGPYEQYF. The CDR3 nucleotides are TGTGCCAGTAGTACAAAGGGGGGGCCCTACGAGCAGTACTTC.